This TCR beta chain was sequenced in a study of blood T cell repertoires in COVID-19 (dated by TCRdb to 2020 to 2022). Regarding the research as a whole: Samples from collaborators originated in the United States, Italy and Spain and spanned both the acute and convalescent phases of COVID-19. The prospective study material was composed of cDNA or gDNA derived from T cells, B-cell-depleted T cells, or PBMCs. Deeply sampled blood TCRbeta repertoires from subjects exposed to, actively infected with, or recovered from COVID-19 were included in the dataset. The repertoires were released in a freely available public database intended as a resource for research on the immune response to SARS-CoV-2. The samples were drawn from two sources: the first 160 participants of the ongoing ImmuneRACE study, and 950 to 1,500 subjects contributed by 6 global collaborators. Nearly every sample came with metadata listing a de-identified subject ID, COVID-19 status, age in years and sex. HLA class I and class II types, where available, came from metadata supplied by the sample provider rather than from assay-based typing. Findings and caveats that apply to the study as a whole: Clinical and demographic metadata were provided uncurated, with the amount varying by source and participant.

The V and J ends are trimmed by 1 base and 3 bases, leaving 13 bases between them. From the cysteine up to the phenylalanine, the CDR3 has a length of 16 residues. The retained sequence is limited to the CDR3, 48 bases, with the frame set at the first base. CDR1 and CDR2 (SGHTA, FQGNSA) derive from the germline V gene. A note on this clone: The target of this receptor is not known. Base qualities are not recorded, but no much larger clone differs from it by a single base.

One collaborating source in Seattle enrolled patients during active infection and followed them longitudinally through the course of disease. The collaborating institutions used their own protocols to collect whole blood in K2EDTA tubes. For TCRbeta analysis, collaborators shipped samples in one of three forms: frozen whole blood, isolated PBMCs, or DNA extracted from either of those sample types. The immunoSEQ Assay, a bias-controlled multiplex PCR, was used to amplify TCRbeta CDR3 regions from genomic DNA. Per the original workflow: Within the assay, amplification of reference gene primers was used to estimate how many nucleated cells each sample contained. Sequence reads were collapsed and filtered to measure the absolute abundance of every unique TCRbeta CDR3 rearrangement. Productive Simpson clonality was computed per sample as the square root of Simpson's diversity index over productive rearrangements. In TCRdb, the immuneACCESS table is reduced to in-frame sequences with V and J assigned. These tables do not hold every clone; where another copy was compared, an unresolved V gene accounts for under half, and the others remain unexplained. For V, J and clone size, that table is used; D and trimming come from the DNA. In this sample the table shows 350,000 to 450,000 clones, 86% of which occur a single time. Roughly 6.6% of the sample lies in the top ten.

The chain is assembled from TRBV7-2 and TRBJ2-1; TRBD2 might be the D gene, on 7 matching bases. Sequenced material: peripheral blood. This TCR was sampled from a woman in her sixties or seventies with COVID-19, enrolled during active disease. CDR3 reads: CASSLGGGGYYNEQFF. The sequenced DNA: TGTGCCAGCAGCTTAGGTGGCGGGGGCTACTACAATGAGCAGTTCTTC.